These 2 T cell receptor beta chains came from one sample sequenced in a study of shared clonotypes between healthy human individuals (TCRdb year 2020). The library was prepared using the immunoSEQ multiplex PCR assay. Not all clones reach the TCRdb copy of this immuneACCESS table, which keeps in-frame sequences only. Checked studies attribute under half of the gap to unresolved V genes and leave the rest unexplained. This sample has more than 400,000 clones in its table, and 95% to 97% of those were observed once. The ten largest account for 0.05% to 0.08% of the sample. The material sequenced was naive CD4+ T cells sorted from blood. The cell subset or site label here, explained by the study, means: CD45RA+ positively selected. The receptors were sampled from a woman in her thirties in good health.

This clone was observed once. The chain links TRBV28 to TRBJ1-2; D is unresolved. This CDR3 spans 14 amino acids. Trimming left V 5 bases short and J 8 bases short, with 18 bases between. Germline V gene sequence: CDR1 MDHEN, CDR2 SYDVKM. As DNA, the CDR3 is TGTGCCAGCAGTCTGATCCCAGATAACGGCGGCTACACCTTC. As protein: CASSLIPDNGGYTF.

The chain employs TRBV5-1 and TRBJ2-1; TRBD2 agrees at 12 bases. CDR3 length equals 14 residues. V gave up 4 bases and J gave up 4 bases; unmatched junction bases: 0. Germline CDR1 and CDR2: SGHRS and YFSETQ. CDR3 sequence (DNA): TGCGCCAGCAGCACTAGCGGGAGGTACAATGAGCAGTTCTTC. Its translation is CASSTSGRYNEQFF.